Listed below are T cell receptor beta chains from one sample, sequenced in a study of identical twins. TCRdb recomputed calls from the 5' RACE reads with MiXCR, one row per CDR3 protein. The table lists roughly 720,000 distinct CDR3 sequences, about 20% of them singletons. The same sample was also used in a study of T cells expressing NK-cell markers.

The specimen was PBMCs. Receptor source: a woman between 18 and 29 years old in good health. Each CDR3 is given with its conserved first and last residue. The D gene is left open where the match is weak. For some rows the clone size is stated as once, few or many, or as a class when expanded; others skip it.

J	size	V	D	DNA	CDR3
TRBJ2-7	few	TRBV27	NA	TGTGCCAGCAGGAGGGACGGGGGCTACGAGCAGTACTTC	CASRRDGGYEQYF
TRBJ1-2	NA	TRBV9	NA	TGTGCCAGCAGCGTAGACTTCAACTATGGCTACACCTTC	CASSVDFNYGYTF
TRBJ1-1	NA	TRBV11-2	TRBD1	TGTGCCAGCACCGGGACAGGGGGCCGAGCTTTCTTT	CASTGTGGRAFF
TRBJ2-1	NA	TRBV28	NA	TGTGCCAGCAGTTTCCCTCGGAGGGCCAATGAGCAGTTCTTC	CASSFPRRANEQFF
TRBJ2-5	NA	TRBV27	TRBD2	TGTGCCAGCAGTTTCGCTAGCGGCCCCCAAGAGACCCAGTACTTC	CASSFASGPQETQYF
TRBJ2-7	few	TRBV4-3	NA	TGCGCCAGCAGCCAAGATCTCAGCCCCTCCTACGAGCAGTACTTC	CASSQDLSPSYEQYF
TRBJ2-7	few	TRBV12-1	NA	TGTGCCACCGTACCGCCGTCCCTGCCCCGCCCCTACGAGCAGTACTTC	CATVPPSLPRPYEQYF
TRBJ2-7	few	TRBV11-2	TRBD2	TGTGCCAGCAGCTTAGTTGTGGCTAGCGGGAGGAGCTCCTACGAGCAGTACTTC	CASSLVVASGRSSYEQYF
TRBJ2-1	few	TRBV7-8	NA	TGTGCCAGCACCCGCCTAGAATCCGCCTACAATGAGCAGTTCTTC	CASTRLESAYNEQFF
TRBJ2-3	NA	TRBV7-2	TRBD2	TGTGCCAGCAGCTTATACGGGGGGGGGGCAGATACGCAGTATTTT	CASSLYGGGADTQYF
TRBJ2-3	NA	TRBV5-1	NA	TGCGCCAGCAGCTTGGGAGGGGGACATGTCGCAGATACGCAGTATTTT	CASSLGGGHVADTQYF
TRBJ2-1	few	TRBV12-3/TRBV12-4	NA	TGTGCCAGCAATAAAAGGGTAGGAGACAATGAGCAGTTCTTC	CASNKRVGDNEQFF
TRBJ2-4	few	TRBV6-5	NA	TGTGCCAGCAGTTACGGGGCGTCCGGAAACATTCAGTACTTC	CASSYGASGNIQYF
TRBJ1-2	few	TRBV7-6	TRBD1	TGTGCCAGCAGCTTAATCAGGGGGGATGGCTACACCTTC	CASSLIRGDGYTF
TRBJ2-7	NA	TRBV6-5	TRBD2	TGTGCCAGCAGTTACTCCCTAGCGGGATTCTACGAGCAGTACTTC	CASSYSLAGFYEQYF
TRBJ2-3	NA	TRBV9	NA	TGTGCCAGCAGCCGGGAGAGGGGCCGAGCTGATACGCAGTATTTT	CASSRERGRADTQYF
TRBJ1-1	NA	TRBV5-1	NA	TGCGCCAGCAGCTCCCAGGTTATGAACACTGAAGCTTTCTTT	CASSSQVMNTEAFF
TRBJ2-6	NA	TRBV19	TRBD1	TGTGCCAGTAGTATAGGACAGGGGCAGTCTGGGGCCAACGTCCTGACTTTC	CASSIGQGQSGANVLTF
TRBJ1-1	few	TRBV6-5	TRBD1	TGTGCCAGCAGGGCGACAGGGAGCAGAGCTTTCTTT	CASRATGSRAFF
TRBJ1-3	NA	TRBV12-3/TRBV12-4	NA	TGTGCCAGCAGTTTTGCAGGTCGCTCTGGAAACACCATATATTTT	CASSFAGRSGNTIYF
TRBJ1-1	many	TRBV6-5	NA	TGTGCCAGCCGCGCGGGGGGGATCGGGAGAGCTTTCTTT	CASRAGGIGRAFF
TRBJ1-4	few	TRBV7-2	NA	TGTGCCAGCAGCTACACCTCCCGTGAAAAACTGTTTTTT	CASSYTSREKLFF
TRBJ2-7	many	TRBV12-3/TRBV12-4	NA	TGTGCCAGCAAACAGGCTTACGAGCAGTACTTC	CASKQAYEQYF
TRBJ2-2	NA	TRBV20-1	NA	TGCAGTGCTCCCGACACCAGGAACACCGGGGAGCTGTTTTTT	CSAPDTRNTGELFF
TRBJ2-5	NA	TRBV20-1	NA	TGCAGTGCTAGTGGAGGGGGGCAAGAGACCCAGTACTTC	CSASGGGQETQYF
TRBJ1-2	few	TRBV5-1	NA	TGCGCCAGCAGCTTGGCCAGGGACTATGGCTACACCTTC	CASSLARDYGYTF
TRBJ2-7	few	TRBV20-1	TRBD1	TGCAGTGCTACCAGAACCGTACAGGGGGGTGAGCAGTACTTC	CSATRTVQGGEQYF
TRBJ1-5	few	TRBV6-5	TRBD1	TGTGCCAGCAGTTACTCGGACAGGGCTCATCAGCCCCAGCATTTT	CASSYSDRAHQPQHF
TRBJ1-2	few	TRBV9	NA	TGTGCCAGCAGCATCACCATAGACAGCGACGGCTACACCTTC	CASSITIDSDGYTF
TRBJ2-5	few	TRBV29-1	NA	TGCAGCGTAATTGTTGCGGGTAGACAAGAGACCCAGTACTTC	CSVIVAGRQETQYF
TRBJ2-2	few	TRBV12-3/TRBV12-4	TRBD2	TGTGCCAGCAGTTTAGGTCTAGCGGGCCCCACCGGGGAGCTGTTTTTT	CASSLGLAGPTGELFF
TRBJ2-5	few	TRBV10-3	NA	TGTGCCATCAGTGAAGGTCTGGCGGCCCAGTACTTC	CAISEGLAAQYF
TRBJ2-7	few	TRBV6-2/TRBV6-3	NA	TGTGCCAGCAGGGGAGCTGGGACTTCCCCCGAGCAGTACTTC	CASRGAGTSPEQYF
TRBJ2-1	many	TRBV20-1	TRBD2	TGCAGTGCTCCAAGCGGGAGCTCCTACAATGAGCAGTTCTTC	CSAPSGSSYNEQFF
TRBJ2-3	NA	TRBV7-2	NA	TGTGCCAGCAGCTTAGCGCGGCTAGCTCTTGGGACAGATACGCAGTATTTT	CASSLARLALGTDTQYF
TRBJ2-2	NA	TRBV12-3/TRBV12-4	NA	TGTGCCAGCACTCTTTACCGCTCCACCGGGGAGCTGTTTTTT	CASTLYRSTGELFF
TRBJ2-3	few	TRBV15	TRBD1	TGTGCCACCAGCAGAGAGGCGACAGGGTTTTGGGATACGCAGTATTTT	CATSREATGFWDTQYF
TRBJ2-1	few	TRBV6-5	TRBD2	TGTGCCAGCAGTTACTCGAGATCAGTCATAGCGGGAGAGCAGTTCTTC	CASSYSRSVIAGEQFF
TRBJ2-3	NA	TRBV11-2	NA	TGTGCCAGCAGCTCCTACCCAGATACGCAGTATTTT	CASSSYPDTQYF
TRBJ2-5	few	TRBV15	NA	TGTGCCACCAGCGGAACCTCGAGGACCCAGTACTTC	CATSGTSRTQYF
TRBJ1-1	few	TRBV12-3/TRBV12-4	NA	TGTGCCAGCAGTTTTTCGATTTACACTGAAGCTTTCTTT	CASSFSIYTEAFF
TRBJ1-2	NA	TRBV20-1	TRBD1	TGCAGTGCTAAACACAGGGGGACTAACTATGGCTACACCTTC	CSAKHRGTNYGYTF
TRBJ2-7	few	TRBV7-2	NA	TGTGCCAGCAGCTTATGGGACCTTGACGACGAGCAGTACTTC	CASSLWDLDDEQYF
TRBJ1-1	NA	TRBV12-3/TRBV12-4	NA	TGTGCCAGCAGTTTCAATGGAGGGAGGAACACTGAAGCTTTCTTT	CASSFNGGRNTEAFF
TRBJ2-1	NA	TRBV6-6	NA	TGTGCCAGCAGTTACGGGGAAGATGAGCAGTTCTTC	CASSYGEDEQFF
TRBJ2-3	few	TRBV20-1	NA	TGCAGTGCTAGAGTCGGGCAAACTACCTTAGATACGCAGTATTTT	CSARVGQTTLDTQYF
TRBJ2-3	NA	TRBV20-1	TRBD2	TGCAGTCAAACGGGGGGGGAGGCGGTAGATACGCAGTATTTT	CSQTGGEAVDTQYF
TRBJ2-1	few	TRBV6-2/TRBV6-3	NA	TGTGCCAGCAGAAGTCGGGCCTCGGGCAATGAGCAGTTCTTC	CASRSRASGNEQFF
TRBJ2-7	few	TRBV5-5	TRBD1	TGTGCCAGCAGCACCCCGGGACAGTCCTACGAGCAGTACTTC	CASSTPGQSYEQYF
TRBJ1-2	few	TRBV10-3	NA	TGTGCCATCAGTGGGCAGGAGAACTATGGCTACACCTTC	CAISGQENYGYTF
TRBJ1-5	NA	TRBV12-5	NA	TGTGCTAGTGGTTTGCACCAGCCCCAGCATTTT	CASGLHQPQHF
TRBJ2-5	few	TRBV12-3/TRBV12-4	NA	TGTGCCAGCAGTCCCCGGGCCCCTCACCAAGAGACCCAGTACTTC	CASSPRAPHQETQYF
TRBJ2-1	NA	TRBV11-3	TRBD2	TGTGCCAGCAGCCCCCAGGGTGGACTAGCGACCCACGAGCAGTTCTTC	CASSPQGGLATHEQFF